This TCR beta chain was obtained from a study of CD8 T cells in Susac syndrome. V lost 5 bases and J lost 5; bases outside the gene matches: 15. Germline lookup yields CDR1 SGHTA and CDR2 FQGNSA. The CDR3 runs to 17 residues. cDNA came from about 0.5 to 1 ug RNA primed by random hexamers. A multiplex approach, immunoSEQ multiplex PCR, amplified TCR beta CDR3 across 54 Vbeta and 13 Jbeta. TCRdb reanalysed the immunoSEQ multiplex PCR reads using MiXCR and keeps one entry per CDR3 protein. The data show approximately 140,000 distinct CDR3 sequences, nearly 95% seen once. This clonotype was seen only once.

Sequencing used CD8+ T cells from PBMCs. The TCR sequence derives from a human donor in good health. The J gene is TRBJ2-1, the V gene TRBV7-2; 7 bases fit TRBD2. The DNA for the CDR3 is TGTGCCAGCAGCCTGAGACCGGGGGGACTGCCCCACAATGAGCAGTTCTTC. Residues: CASSLRPGGLPHNEQFF.